One sample yielded the 13 T cell receptor beta chains listed below, sequenced in a study of blood T cells in healthy people across ages. A J-beta primer mix and a sample-barcoded 5' primer were used in a second PCR of about 7 to 12 cycles. TCRdb recomputed calls from the 5' RACE reads with MiXCR, one row per CDR3 protein. The sample lists under 950,000 distinct CDR3 sequences; roughly 20% were seen once. The sample comprised blood. The source of these receptors is a man between 65 and 80 years old in good health.

This clonotype has ten or more counts. This sequence joins TRBV4-2 and TRBJ2-3; possible D gene TRBD2, 6 bases. CDR1 and CDR2 from the germline V gene are LGHNA and YNFKEQ. Trimming cost V 1 base and J 2 bases, with 7 bases left between them. This CDR3 comprises 14 residues. CDR3 region: CASSQGTITDTQYF. CDR3 nucleotide sequence: TGTGCCAGCAGCCAAGGGACTATCACAGATACGCAGTATTTT.

The table lists this clonotype with a few counts. This sequence joins TRBV4-1 and TRBJ1-2, with D possibly matching TRBD1 (5 bases). The V end lost 8 bases, the J end lost 8 bases, and 21 bases lay between the germline ends. The CDR3 extends over 14 amino acids. The V gene's germline CDR1 is MGHRA and CDR2 YSYEKL. As DNA, the CDR3 is TGCGCCAGCGGCGGCGGCAGGGAGATCGACGGCTACACCTTC. Translation: CASGGGREIDGYTF.

This chain links TRBV6-5 with TRBJ2-6; 9 bases fit TRBD1. Germline V gene sequence: CDR1 MNHEY, CDR2 SVGAGI. V gave up 2 bases and J gave up 13 bases; unmatched junction bases: 3. The CDR3 sequence is 13 residues long. The CDR3 DNA follows: TGTGCCAGCAGTTACGAGACAGGGGGGGTCCTGACTTTC. Residues: CASSYETGGVLTF.

The chain is built from TRBV5-1 and TRBJ2-3, with D possibly matching TRBD2 (7 bases). Germline-derived CDR1 and CDR2 are SGHRS and YFSETQ. The CDR3 is 15 amino acids. V lost 4 bases and J lost 3, with 15 bases in between. CDR3 protein: CASSASGGGTDTQYF. The CDR3 bases are TGCGCCAGCAGCGCTAGCGGAGGGGGAACAGATACGCAGTATTTT.

This clonotype was observed a single time. The CDR3 loop is CASSSHSGASREQFF. Here the CDR3 DNA reads TGTGCCAGCAGTAGCCACTCGGGAGCCTCCCGGGAGCAGTTCTTC. This chain uses TRBV12-3 or TRBV12-4 with TRBJ2-1; D possibly corresponds to TRBD2 (6 bases). The V and J ends lost 5 bases and 10 bases respectively, with 21 bases between them. There are 15 residues in the CDR3.

The V call is TRBV5-1, the J call TRBJ2-1; D is perhaps TRBD1 (5 bases). This CDR3 spans 15 amino acids. Trimming pared 5 bases from V and 2 bases from J, leaving 14 bases between. Germline V gene data show CDR1 as SGHRS and CDR2 as YFSETQ. The CDR3 nucleotides are TGCGCCAGCAGTCCGAGGCAGGGTACCTACAATGAGCAGTTCTTC. This translates into CASSPRQGTYNEQFF. Full variable domain (missing parts from reference TRBV5-1 and TRBJ2-1): KAGVTQTPRYLIKTRGQQVTLSCSPISGHRSVSWYQQTPGQGLQFLFEYFSETQRNKGNFPGRFSGRQFSNSRSEMNVSTLELGDSALYLCASSPRQGTYNEQFFGPGTRLTVL.

This clonotype has at least ten counts. The genes are TRBV29-1 and TRBJ1-4; D remains ambiguous. V was cut by 4 bases and J by 8 bases, with 8 bases left in between. Germline V gives CDR1 SQVTM, CDR2 ANQGSEA. The CDR3 totals 11 residues. The CDR3, as DNA: TGCAGCGTTGTCCGGGCCGAAAAACTGTTTTTT. Its translation: CSVVRAEKLFF.

About this clonotype itself: The CDR3 end shows no conserved phenylalanine or tryptophan, and so a read error is likely. This chain links TRBV28 with TRBJ2-5; no firm D call. The CDR3 contains 13 residues. Germline loops: CDR1 MDHEN, CDR2 SYDVKM. Trimming removed 3 bases from V and 11 bases from J, with 16 bases in between. This CDR3 is CASSLGSTTQQYV. In DNA, the CDR3 is TGTGCCAGCAGTTTGGGCAGCACTACGCAGCAGTACGTC.

This clonotype turned up a few times. CDR3 region: CASSELAAKNEQFF. CDR3 sequence (DNA): TGCGCCAGCAGTGAACTAGCGGCAAAGAATGAGCAGTTCTTC. V and J are TRBV10-2 and TRBJ2-5; TRBD2 aligns across 8 bases. The DNA end is more similar to TRBJ2-1, so the J call may be wrong. The V gene's germline CDR1 is WSHSY and CDR2 SAAADI. This CDR3 has 14 residues.

CDR3 residues: CASSYSGQGHQPQHF. CDR3 coding DNA: TGTGCCAGCAGTTACTCGGGGCAGGGACATCAGCCCCAGCATTTT. This chain connects TRBV6-5 to TRBJ1-5, with a tentative D call TRBD1 (5 bases). Trimming removed 0 bases from V and 5 bases from J, with 11 bases in between. Germline CDR1 and CDR2: MNHEY and SVGAGI. The CDR3 is 15 residues long.

This clonotype showed up just a few times. This chain uses TRBV14 with TRBJ2-1, with a tentative D call TRBD2 (6 bases). The CDR3 extends over 16 amino acids. Trimming cost V 0 bases and J 1 base, with 10 bases left between them. Germline lookup yields CDR1 SGHDN and CDR2 FVKESK. CDR3 DNA sequence: TGTGCCAGCAGCCAAGATTGGGGGGTATCCTACAATGAGCAGTTCTTC. The encoded protein is CASSQDWGVSYNEQFF. The full variable domain, its missing parts supplied by reference TRBV14 and TRBJ2-1, is EAGVTQFPSHSVIEKGQTVTLRCDPISGHDNLYWYRRVMGKEIKFLLHFVKESKQDESGMPNNRFLAERTGGTYSTLKVQPAELEDSGVYFCASSQDWGVSYNEQFFGPGTRLTVL.

At least ten counts were recorded for this clonotype. The V gene is TRBV7-8, the J gene TRBJ2-1, with 10 bases that match TRBD2. The CDR3 is made up of 16 amino acids. The V and J ends lost 5 bases and 2 bases, in that order; junction bases with no gene match: 6. CDR1 is SGHVS, CDR2 FQNEAQ, per germline. The CDR3 region is CASSRTSGNPYNEQFF. CDR3 bases: TGTGCCAGCAGCCGGACTAGCGGTAACCCCTACAATGAGCAGTTCTTC.

The chain recombines TRBV12-3 or TRBV12-4 with TRBJ2-7; TRBD2 aligns across 9 bases. This CDR3 has 14 amino acids. Trimming at V came to 6 bases and at J to 2 bases, leaving 5 bases not matched to a gene. The CDR3 sequence is CASRSTSGTYEQYF. The CDR3 DNA reads as TGTGCCAGCAGGTCGACTAGCGGAACCTACGAGCAGTACTTC.